One sample yielded the 8 T cell receptor beta chains listed below, sequenced in a study of blood T cells in healthy people across ages. A second PCR, run for about 7 to 11 cycles, used a sample-barcoded 5' primer plus a J-beta primer mix. TCRdb re-analysed the 5' RACE reads in MiXCR, keeping a single row per CDR3 protein. In the table there are about 1,400,000 distinct CDR3 sequences, approximately 59% of which are singletons. The sample taken for sequencing was blood. The origin of the receptors is a man between 18 and 29 years old in good health.

The chain recombines TRBV19 with TRBJ2-7; the match to TRBD2 covers 9 bases. Germline CDR1 and CDR2: LNHDA and SQIVND (reference sequence). V gave up 3 bases and J gave up 6 bases; unmatched junction bases: 15. CDR3 length: 17 amino acids. The CDR3 loop reads CASSILAGTSERREQYF. The CDR3 DNA reads TGTGCCAGTAGTATCCTAGCGGGAACCTCCGAACGGCGCGAGCAGTACTTC.

The chain has TRBV12-3 or TRBV12-4 and TRBJ1-1; D might be TRBD1 (5 bases). There are 16 residues in the CDR3. Trimming took 5 bases from V and 11 from J, leaving 27 bases between them. The chain's CDR3 is CASSGRDGTPPGVAFF. Written as DNA, the CDR3 is TGTGCCAGCAGTGGCCGGGACGGAACCCCTCCGGGTGTTGCTTTCTTT.

The rearrangement uses TRBV7-2 and TRBJ2-7; D not certain. From germline, CDR1 is SGHTA and CDR2 FQGNSA. The CDR3 is 13 residues long. V was trimmed by 5 bases and J by 0 bases, leaving 8 bases between them. The CDR3 DNA reads as TGTGCCAGCAGCGGAAGTCCCTCCTACGAGCAGTACTTC. Its protein is CASSGSPSYEQYF.

The J gene is TRBJ2-3, the V gene TRBV6-1; 11 bases match TRBD2. CDR1 MNHNS and CDR2 SASEGT come from the germline V gene. There are 18 residues in the CDR3. V trimming: 6 bases; J trimming: 4 bases; junction bases outside the gene matches: 15. CDR3 amino acids: CASSRSLIAGGIADTQYF. The CDR3 DNA reads as TGTGCCAGCAGCCGAAGCCTCATAGCGGGGGGGATCGCAGATACGCAGTATTTT.

This clonotype has only a few counts. The CDR3 protein is CASSSGLGTNEKLFF. The DNA for the CDR3 is TGTGCCAGCAGCTCCGGACTGGGAACTAATGAAAAACTGTTTTTT. The chain carries TRBV7-9 and TRBJ1-4; D gene uncertain. Trimming took 4 bases from V and 1 from J, leaving 10 bases between them. This CDR3 has 15 residues. Per germline, CDR1 SEHNR and CDR2 FQNEAQ (reference sequence).

In this sample, this clonotype turned up once. The chain links TRBV4-3 to TRBJ1-1, with D perhaps matching TRBD1 (6 bases). The CDR3 is made up of 18 amino acids. Between the trimmed V and J ends, which lost 0 bases and 1 base, there was a span of 18 bases. Germline V gives CDR1 LGHNA, CDR2 YSLEER. CDR3 sequence: CASSQDLRGGLANTEAFF. Here the CDR3 DNA reads TGCGCCAGCAGCCAAGATCTGAGAGGGGGATTGGCGAACACTGAAGCTTTCTTT.

This chain connects TRBV12-5 to TRBJ2-3; no definite D call. Germline loops: CDR1 LGHNT, CDR2 FRNRAP. This CDR3 spans 14 amino acids. Trimming removed 9 bases at V and 0 bases at J, with 13 bases between. The CDR3 is CASLLATSTDTQYF. In DNA, the CDR3 is TGTGCTAGCCTTCTGGCAACTAGCACAGATACGCAGTATTTT.

The chain employs TRBV6-5 and TRBJ2-1; 8 bases align to TRBD2. With V trimmed by 5 bases and J by 4 bases, 1 base remained unmatched. Germline values: CDR1 MNHEY, CDR2 SVGAGI. This CDR3 has 13 residues. The CDR3 region is CASSRLAYNEQFF. The CDR3 DNA reads as TGTGCCAGCAGTCGACTAGCGTACAATGAGCAGTTCTTC.